The 21 T cell receptor beta chains below were found in one sample sequenced in a study of human thymus T cells. Resections that were taken during corrective heart surgery supplied the thymus tissue. The data were produced by immunoSEQ multiplex PCR, yet TCRdb's version contains in-frame clones alone and is incomplete. The sample has around 130,000 clones, about 93% seen once. Sample: thymus tissue. The receptors stem from a boy under two years old with a congenital heart defect but otherwise immunologically healthy.

This rearrangement joins TRBV5-5 to TRBJ1-5; no firm D call. The CDR3 is made up of 16 amino acids. The V gene's germline CDR1 is SGHKS and CDR2 YYEKEE (reference sequence). The germline V and J ends were trimmed by 0 bases and 0 bases, with 10 bases remaining between them. For the CDR3, the DNA is TGTGCCAGCAGCTTGGAGGGATGGGGTAGCAATCAGCCCCAGCATTTT. Protein: CASSLEGWGSNQPQHF.

The chain has TRBV5-4 and TRBJ2-5, with a possible D match to TRBD2 (7 bases). The CDR3 runs 16 residues. V was pared by 1 base and J by 6 bases, with 19 bases between. Germline CDR1 and CDR2: SGHNT and YYREEE (reference sequence). In DNA, the CDR3 is TGTGCCAGCAGCTTGACAACCACGGGGGGCGGACAGACCCAGTACTTC. Amino acid sequence: CASSLTTTGGGQTQYF.

The chain is built from TRBV5-5 and TRBJ2-5; D not certain. In germline, CDR1 is SGHKS, CDR2 YYEKEE (reference sequence). V lost 3 bases and J lost 10, with 13 bases in between. The CDR3 has 12 residues. The CDR3 coding sequence is TGTGCCAGCAGCTCTTACGTCCCAGGCCAGTACTTC. Translated: CASSSYVPGQYF.

This clone was detected only a few times. The rearrangement uses TRBV4-1 and TRBJ2-7; 7 bases fit TRBD1. The junction had 5 bases not matched to a gene; V was cut back by 2 bases and J by 4 bases. Germline V gene data show CDR1 as MGHRA and CDR2 as YSYEKL. This CDR3 spans 14 amino acids. CDR3 in amino acids: CASSQRGGRYEQYF. CDR3 bases: TGCGCCAGCAGCCAAAGAGGGGGCAGGTACGAGCAGTACTTC.

The gene calls are TRBV20-1 and TRBJ1-5; D ambiguous. The germline V gene has CDR1 DFQATT and CDR2 SNEGSKA (reference sequence). This CDR3 spans 10 amino acids. The CDR3 DNA follows: TGCAGAACAAGCAATCAGCCCCAGCATTTT. Translated, it gives CRTSNQPQHF.

V and J are TRBV6-1 and TRBJ1-5; D is unclear. This CDR3 is 14 amino acids long. V lost 2 bases and J 2 bases, leaving 7 bases between the germline ends. CDR1 MNHNS and CDR2 SASEGT come from the germline V gene. CDR3 in DNA: TGTGCCAGCAGTGAACATCAGGGCAATCAGCCCCAGCATTTT. Its protein is CASSEHQGNQPQHF.

The chain has TRBV6-1 and TRBJ2-5; the D gene is possibly TRBD1 (6 bases). The germline gives CDR1 MNHNS, CDR2 SASEGT. The ends were cut back, 2 bases at V and 5 bases at J, with 18 bases in the middle. This CDR3 spans 16 amino acids. The chain's CDR3 is CASSETDPQGEETQYF. The CDR3 DNA reads as TGTGCCAGCAGTGAAACCGACCCACAGGGTGAGGAGACCCAGTACTTC.

In this sample, this clone turned up once. The identical CDR3 is also encoded by other nucleotide sequences in the sample. This rearrangement joins TRBV2 to TRBJ1-5; no firm D call. Trimming removed 3 bases from V and 1 base from J, with 1 base in between. The CDR3 spans 12 residues. Germline CDR1 SNHLY, CDR2 FYNNEI. The CDR3 coding sequence is TGTGCCAGCAGTGACAGCAATCAGCCCCAGCATTTT. It is translated as CASSDSNQPQHF. Full variable domain (outside the CDR3, taken from reference TRBV2 and TRBJ1-5): EPEVTQTPSHQVTQMGQEVILRCVPISNHLYFYWYRQILGQKVEFLVSFYNNEISEKSEIFDDQFSVERPDGSNFTLKIRSTKLEDSAMYFCASSDSNQPQHFGDGTRLSIL.

This clone was seen only once. The chain joins TRBV15 to TRBJ1-1, with a possible D match to TRBD1 (6 bases). Germline lookup yields CDR1 LNHNV and CDR2 YYDKDF (reference sequence). V was pared by 3 bases and J by 1 base, with 12 bases between. The CDR3 has 15 amino acids. CDR3 bases: TGTGCCACCAGCAGCCGTAGGACAGAGAACACTGAAGCTTTCTTT. Encoded protein: CATSSRRTENTEAFF. The full variable domain, rest sourced from reference TRBV15 and TRBJ1-1, is DAMVIQNPRYQVTQFGKPVTLSCSQTLNHNVMYWYQQKSSQAPKLLFHYYDKDFNNEADTPDNFQSRRPNTSFCFLDIRSPGLGDTAMYLCATSSRRTENTEAFFGQGTRLTVV.

The CDR3 coding sequence is TGTGCCAGCAGTGGGGGTTTAGGCGGGGAGACCCAGTACTTC. Protein product: CASSGGLGGETQYF. This sequence joins TRBV2 and TRBJ2-5; a weak D match, TRBD2 (5 bases). Per the germline V gene, CDR1 is SNHLY and CDR2 is FYNNEI. The CDR3 loop spans 14 amino acids. The V gene lost 4 bases and the J gene lost 5 bases, with 14 bases spanning the gap.

V gene TRBV4-3 combines with J gene TRBJ2-7; possible D gene TRBD2, 5 bases. The V end was cut by 2 bases, the J end by 2 bases, with 10 bases between. Germline values: CDR1 LGHNA, CDR2 YSLEER. The CDR3 sequence is 14 residues long. The CDR3, as DNA: TGCGCCAGCAGCCAATACAACGGGGCCTACGAGCAGTACTTC. It is translated as CASSQYNGAYEQYF.

The chain couples TRBV5-6 to TRBJ2-5; D remains ambiguous. This CDR3 has 13 residues. Trimming shortened V by 0 bases and J by 4 bases, and 7 bases separated the two germline ends. CDR1 is SGHDT, CDR2 YYEEEE, per germline. The CDR3 is CASSLGPPETQYF. The CDR3 bases are TGTGCCAGCAGCTTGGGACCCCCAGAGACCCAGTACTTC.

This chain connects TRBV28 to TRBJ2-2, with 7 bases fitting TRBD1. The germline V gene has CDR1 MDHEN and CDR2 SYDVKM. The CDR3 consists of 15 residues. J gave up 5 bases and V 6 bases, and 9 bases lay outside the gene matches. CDR3 DNA: TGTGCCAGCAGGGGTACAGGGGAAGGAACCGGGGAGCTGTTTTTT. Residues: CASRGTGEGTGELFF.

The chain has TRBV29-1 and TRBJ1-4, with 8 bases fitting TRBD1. Germline CDR1 reads SQVTM; CDR2 reads ANQGSEA. V was clipped by 5 bases and J by 0 bases; unmatched bases: 2. The CDR3 length is 14 residues. The DNA of the CDR3 is TGCAGCGTTCTGGGACAGGCAACTAATGAAAAACTGTTTTTT. Its protein is CSVLGQATNEKLFF.

The chain carries TRBV4-1 and TRBJ2-7, with 8 positions matching TRBD2. The J segment lost 2 bases and the V segment lost 0 bases, leaving 3 bases of the junction unmatched. Germline V gene sequence: CDR1 MGHRA, CDR2 YSYEKL. This CDR3 comprises 15 residues. CDR3 nucleotide sequence: TGCGCCAGCAGCCAAGATGCGGGGGGTCCCTACGAGCAGTACTTC. As protein: CASSQDAGGPYEQYF.

The rearrangement uses TRBV15 and TRBJ1-1; possibly TRBD1 for D (6 bases). This CDR3 is built from 18 residues. Trimming took off 3 bases at V and 5 bases at J, with 25 bases between the two ends. CDR1 is LNHNV and CDR2 is YYDKDF in the germline V gene (reference sequence). CDR3 protein: CATSRRSDMAEGGTEAFF. DNA for the CDR3: TGTGCCACCAGCAGGCGGTCGGATATGGCAGAGGGGGGGACTGAAGCTTTCTTT. The full variable domain, rest sourced from reference TRBV15 and TRBJ1-1, is DAMVIQNPRYQVTQFGKPVTLSCSQTLNHNVMYWYQQKSSQAPKLLFHYYDKDFNNEADTPDNFQSRRPNTSFCFLDIRSPGLGDTAMYLCATSRRSDMAEGGTEAFFGQGTRLTVV.

V is TRBV27 and J is TRBJ2-1; D is perhaps TRBD2 (6 bases). The V end lost 2 bases, the J end lost 4 bases, and 21 bases lay between the germline ends. Germline V gives CDR1 MNHEY, CDR2 SMNVEV (reference sequence). The CDR3 extends over 18 amino acids. The CDR3 spells CASSLGAEGKEEYNEQFF. In DNA, the CDR3 is TGTGCCAGCAGTTTAGGCGCGGAGGGAAAGGAGGAATACAATGAGCAGTTCTTC.

This sequence joins TRBV19 and TRBJ2-3, with 9 bases aligning to TRBD2. Germline V CDR1 and CDR2: LNHDA, SQIVND (reference sequence). The CDR3 has 16 amino acids. The V gene end was trimmed by 3 bases and the J gene end by 1 base; junction bases not matched to a gene: 5. The CDR3 sequence: CASSMAASGGTDTQYF. The DNA for the CDR3 is TGTGCCAGTAGTATGGCGGCTAGCGGGGGCACAGATACGCAGTATTTT.

Concerning this clone: The conserved closing phenylalanine or tryptophan is absent in this CDR3, likely reflecting a read error. No DNA is shown, since the ends of the CDR3 on it are uncertain; the CDR3 is the one TCRdb lists. The rearrangement joins TRBV11-2 to TRBJ2-7. Germline V CDR1 and CDR2: SGHAT, FQNNGV. The CDR3 length is 12 residues, termini included. The CDR3: CASSPELERLDL.

DNA of the CDR3: TGCGCCAGCAGCTCAAGGAAGGGACAGGTTGCCTACGAGCAGTACTTC. Encoded protein: CASSSRKGQVAYEQYF. The chain recombines TRBV5-1 with TRBJ2-7; 8 bases map to TRBD1. With V trimmed by 3 bases and J by 2 bases, 10 bases remained unmatched. This CDR3 spans 16 amino acids. In germline, CDR1 is SGHRS, CDR2 YFSETQ.

This clone came up a few times. The genes are TRBV5-1 and TRBJ2-2; the D gene is possibly TRBD2 (5 bases). V lost 0 bases, J lost 1 base, and 7 bases lay in between. The germline V gene encodes CDR1 SGHRS and CDR2 YFSETQ. The CDR3 has 15 amino acids. The CDR3 region is CASSLVAQNTGELFF. The CDR3, as DNA: TGCGCCAGCAGCTTGGTAGCGCAGAACACCGGGGAGCTGTTTTTT.